This record covers a single T cell receptor beta chain. Methods used by the authors: Estimated nucleated cell counts came from reference gene primer amplification. This table comes from immunoSEQ multiplex PCR, and its TCRdb copy is limited to in-frame clones, with some not included. V, J and clone size are taken as reported in that table, and D and trimming were inferred from the DNA itself. The sample includes nearly 70,000 clones, roughly 88% of them seen just once. These data belong to a study of blood T cell repertoires in COVID-19. Looking at the study overall: Acute-phase and convalescent COVID-19 samples originated in the United States, Italy and Spain. Sources were T cells, B-cell-depleted T cells, or PBMCs; the material itself was cDNA or gDNA.

The V gene lost 5 bases and the J gene lost 2 bases, with 6 bases spanning the gap. In germline, CDR1 is SGHAT, CDR2 FQNNGV. The CDR3 consists of 12 residues. This TCR came from a woman aged 70-85 years with acute or convalescent COVID-19. Sequencing was done on a sample of peripheral blood. This chain links TRBV11-2 with TRBJ1-1, with no clear D. In DNA, the CDR3 is TGTGCCAGCAGCGCGGTTAACACTGAAGCTTTCTTT. It translates to CASSAVNTEAFF. Looking up the rest from reference TRBV11-2 and TRBJ1-1 gives the full variable domain: EAGVAQSPRYKIIEKRQSVAFWCNPISGHATLYWYQQILGQGPKLLIQFQNNGVVDDSQLPKDRFSAERLKGVDSTLKIQPAKLEDSAVYLCASSAVNTEAFFGQGTRLTVV.